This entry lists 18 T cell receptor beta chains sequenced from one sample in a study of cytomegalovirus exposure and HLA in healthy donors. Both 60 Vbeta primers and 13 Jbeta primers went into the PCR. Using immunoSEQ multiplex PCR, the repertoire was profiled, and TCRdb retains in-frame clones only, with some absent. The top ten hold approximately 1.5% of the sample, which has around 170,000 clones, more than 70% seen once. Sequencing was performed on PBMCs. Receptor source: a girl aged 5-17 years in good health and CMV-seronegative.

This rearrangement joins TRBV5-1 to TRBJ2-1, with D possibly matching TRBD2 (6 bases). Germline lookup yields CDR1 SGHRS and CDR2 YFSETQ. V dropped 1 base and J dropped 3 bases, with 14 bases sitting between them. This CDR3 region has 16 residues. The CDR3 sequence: CASSLSGAGDYNEQFF. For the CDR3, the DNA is TGCGCCAGCAGCTTGTCGGGAGCGGGTGACTACAATGAGCAGTTCTTC.

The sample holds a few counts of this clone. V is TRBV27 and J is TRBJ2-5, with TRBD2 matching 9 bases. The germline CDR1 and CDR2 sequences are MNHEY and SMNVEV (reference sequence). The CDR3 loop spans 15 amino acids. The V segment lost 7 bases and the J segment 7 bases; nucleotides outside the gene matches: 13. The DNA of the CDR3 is TGTGCCAGCACCTCTAGCGGGGAGGCCGGGGGGACCCAGTACTTC. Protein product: CASTSSGEAGGTQYF.

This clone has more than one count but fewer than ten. The CDR3 coding sequence is TGTGCCAGCAGTGGGACAGTCACAGATACGCAGTATTTT. Its protein is CASSGTVTDTQYF. The V call is TRBV2, the J call TRBJ2-3; D is perhaps TRBD1 (6 bases). The germline V and J ends were trimmed by 4 bases and 2 bases, with 7 bases remaining between them. Germline CDR1 is SNHLY and CDR2 is FYNNEI. The CDR3 contains 13 residues.

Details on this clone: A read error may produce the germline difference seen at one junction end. The CDR3 here is CASSFSKDSNNEQFF. CDR3 coding DNA: TGTGCTAGCAGCTTTTCAAAGGACAGCAACAATGAGCAGTTCTTC. The chain joins TRBV7-7 to TRBJ2-1; tentatively, D is TRBD1 (6 bases). Germline values: CDR1 SSHAT, CDR2 FNYEAQ (reference sequence). This CDR3 comprises 15 residues.

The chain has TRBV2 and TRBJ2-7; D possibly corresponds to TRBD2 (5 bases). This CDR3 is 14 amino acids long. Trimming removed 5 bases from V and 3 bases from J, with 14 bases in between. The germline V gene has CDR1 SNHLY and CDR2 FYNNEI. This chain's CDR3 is CASSSDRSGYEQYF. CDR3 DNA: TGTGCCAGCAGTTCCGACCGAAGCGGCTACGAGCAGTACTTC.

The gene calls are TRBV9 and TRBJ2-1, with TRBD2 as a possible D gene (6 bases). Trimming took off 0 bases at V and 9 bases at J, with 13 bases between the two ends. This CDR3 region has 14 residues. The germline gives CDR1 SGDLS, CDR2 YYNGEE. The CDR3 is CASSVAWGEGEQFF. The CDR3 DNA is TGTGCCAGCAGCGTAGCATGGGGGGAAGGTGAGCAGTTCTTC.

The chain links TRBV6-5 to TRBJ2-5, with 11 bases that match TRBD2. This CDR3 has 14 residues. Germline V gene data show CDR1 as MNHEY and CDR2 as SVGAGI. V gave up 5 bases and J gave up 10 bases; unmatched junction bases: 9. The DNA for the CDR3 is TGTGCCAGCAGTCAGACTAGCGGGGCCACTATCCAGTACTTC. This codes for CASSQTSGATIQYF.

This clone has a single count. CDR3 in DNA: TGCAGCGTTGATTATTCAGAGGCTTCACCCCTCCACTTT. Translated: CSVDYSEASPLHF. This chain joins TRBV29-1 and TRBJ1-6, with D hard to call. V gave up 3 bases and J gave up 9 bases, with 12 bases separating them. The CDR3 is 13 amino acids. Germline lookup yields CDR1 SQVTM and CDR2 ANQGSEA.

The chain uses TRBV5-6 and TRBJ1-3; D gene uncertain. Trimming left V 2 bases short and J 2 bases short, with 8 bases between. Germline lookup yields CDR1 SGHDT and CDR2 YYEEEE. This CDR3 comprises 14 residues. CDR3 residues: CASSLSLAGNTIYF. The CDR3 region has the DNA TGTGCCAGCAGCTTAAGCCTGGCTGGAAACACCATATATTTT.

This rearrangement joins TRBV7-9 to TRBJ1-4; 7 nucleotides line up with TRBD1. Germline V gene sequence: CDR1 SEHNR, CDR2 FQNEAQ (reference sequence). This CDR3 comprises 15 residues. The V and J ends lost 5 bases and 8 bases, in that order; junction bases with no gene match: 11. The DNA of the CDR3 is TGTGCCAGCAGCACTCGGACAGGAGGTGGGGAAAAACTGTTTTTT. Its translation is CASSTRTGGGEKLFF.

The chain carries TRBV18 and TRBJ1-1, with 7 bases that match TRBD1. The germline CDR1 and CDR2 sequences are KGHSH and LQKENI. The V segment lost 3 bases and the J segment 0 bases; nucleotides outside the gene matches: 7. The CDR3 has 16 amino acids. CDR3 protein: CASSPVGGQVNTEAFF. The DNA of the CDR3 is TGTGCCAGCTCACCGGTGGGAGGACAGGTGAACACTGAAGCTTTCTTT.

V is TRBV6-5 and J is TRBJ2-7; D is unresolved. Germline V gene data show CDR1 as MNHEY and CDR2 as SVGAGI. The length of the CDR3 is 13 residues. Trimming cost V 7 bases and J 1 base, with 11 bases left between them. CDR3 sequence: CASNDQRSYEQYF. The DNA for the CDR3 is TGTGCCAGCAACGATCAGCGTTCCTACGAGCAGTACTTC.

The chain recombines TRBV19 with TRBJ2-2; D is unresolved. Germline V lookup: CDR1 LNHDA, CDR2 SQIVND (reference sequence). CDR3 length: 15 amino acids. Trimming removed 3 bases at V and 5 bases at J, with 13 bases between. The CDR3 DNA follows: TGTGCCAGTAGTATGCGGCCAGCCCTTACCGGGGAGCTGTTTTTT. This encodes CASSMRPALTGELFF.

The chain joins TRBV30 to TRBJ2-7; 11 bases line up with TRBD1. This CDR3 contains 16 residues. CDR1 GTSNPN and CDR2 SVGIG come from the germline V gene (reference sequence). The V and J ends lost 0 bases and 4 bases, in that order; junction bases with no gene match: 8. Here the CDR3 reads CAWSVEGDRGSYEQYF. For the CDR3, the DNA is TGTGCCTGGAGTGTAGAAGGGGACAGGGGGAGTTACGAGCAGTACTTC.

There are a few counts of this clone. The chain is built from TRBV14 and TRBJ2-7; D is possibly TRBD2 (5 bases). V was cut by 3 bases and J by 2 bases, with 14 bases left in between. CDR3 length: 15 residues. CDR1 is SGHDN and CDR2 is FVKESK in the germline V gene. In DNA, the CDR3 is TGTGCCAGCAGCCACCAATCGGGATGGACCTACGAGCAGTACTTC. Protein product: CASSHQSGWTYEQYF.

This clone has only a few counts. CDR3 protein: CASSQDRANTEAFF. The CDR3 DNA reads as TGCGCCAGCAGCCAGGACAGGGCGAACACTGAAGCTTTCTTT. V gene TRBV4-1 combines with J gene TRBJ1-1, with 8 bases matching TRBD1. Germline V gene lookup returns CDR1 MGHRA and CDR2 YSYEKL. The ends lost 3 bases at V and 1 base at J; junction bases unmatched: 1. The CDR3 loop spans 14 amino acids.

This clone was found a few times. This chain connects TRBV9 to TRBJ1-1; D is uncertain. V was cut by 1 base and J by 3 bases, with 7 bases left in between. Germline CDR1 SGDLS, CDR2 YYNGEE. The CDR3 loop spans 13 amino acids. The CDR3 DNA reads TGTGCCAGCAGCGTAACAGAAGACACTGAAGCTTTCTTT. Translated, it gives CASSVTEDTEAFF.

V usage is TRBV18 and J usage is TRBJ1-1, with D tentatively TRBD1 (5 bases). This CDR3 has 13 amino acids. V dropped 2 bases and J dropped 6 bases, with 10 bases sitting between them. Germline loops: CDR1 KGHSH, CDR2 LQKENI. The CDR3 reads CASSPGTGAEAFF. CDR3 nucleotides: TGTGCCAGCTCACCAGGGACTGGGGCTGAAGCTTTCTTT.